This T cell receptor beta chain stems from a study of T cell responses to AZD1222 COVID-19 vaccine. Points from the study as a whole: Variant regions that are unmutated are reportedly the target of nearly half of spike-specific TCRs.

Profiled with immunoSEQ multiplex PCR; TCRdb holds only in-frame clones, not every one. The sample yields about 100,000 clones, roughly 88% seen once. Regarding this clone: Its antigen is still unknown.

CDR3 size: 12 residues. The V end lost 7 bases, the J end lost 0 bases, and 9 bases lay between the germline ends. The germline gives CDR1 SQVTM, CDR2 ANQGSEA. This TCR came from an adult in good health. The chain combines TRBV29-1 with TRBJ1-1; weak D call: TRBD1 (5 bases). The source material was peripheral blood, sampled on day 0 of AZD1222 vaccination. CDR3 bases: TGCAGCGCCAAGACAGTGAACACTGAAGCTTTCTTT. Its protein product is CSAKTVNTEAFF.